This T cell receptor beta chain was obtained from a study of immune evolution from preneoplasia to lung adenocarcinoma. The study's findings and limits: T cell clonality was higher in KRAS-mutant than EGFR-mutant or wild-type nodules.

This clone was seen only once. Its antigen is currently unknown. Germline CDR1 reads MDHEN; CDR2 reads SYDVKM. J gave up 3 bases and V 7 bases, and 8 bases lay outside the gene matches. CDR3 size: 15 residues. After pathologic assessment, macro-dissection selected premalignant or tumor cells for extraction. The repertoire was sequenced with immunoSEQ multiplex PCR; TCRdb's copy has only in-frame clones and lacks some. This table has about 7,500 clones, about four fifths appearing once. The V and J genes are TRBV28 and TRBJ2-1; 8 nucleotides align to TRBD2. Sequencing used FFPE invasive lung adenocarcinoma tissue. The clonotype originates from a person in their 40s with lung adenocarcinoma. The CDR3 spells CASTAGGTYYNEQFF. CDR3 DNA sequence: TGTGCCAGCACCGCGGGGGGCACCTACTACAATGAGCAGTTCTTC.